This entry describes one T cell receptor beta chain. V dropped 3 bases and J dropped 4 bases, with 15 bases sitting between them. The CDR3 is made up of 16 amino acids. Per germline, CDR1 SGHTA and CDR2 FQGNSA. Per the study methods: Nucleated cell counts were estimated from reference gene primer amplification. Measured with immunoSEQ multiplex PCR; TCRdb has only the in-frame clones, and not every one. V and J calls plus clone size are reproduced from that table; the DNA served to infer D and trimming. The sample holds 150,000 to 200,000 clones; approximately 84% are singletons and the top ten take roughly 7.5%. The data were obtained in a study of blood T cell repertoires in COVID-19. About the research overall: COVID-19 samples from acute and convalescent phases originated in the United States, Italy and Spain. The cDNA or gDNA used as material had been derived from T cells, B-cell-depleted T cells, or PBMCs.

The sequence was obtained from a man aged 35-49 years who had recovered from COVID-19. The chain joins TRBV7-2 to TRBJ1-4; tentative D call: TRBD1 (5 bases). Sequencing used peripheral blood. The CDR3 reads CASSFQPGGDNEKLFF. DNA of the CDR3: TGTGCCAGCAGCTTCCAACCGGGGGGTGATAATGAAAAACTGTTTTTT. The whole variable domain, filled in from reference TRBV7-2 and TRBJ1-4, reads GAGVSQSPSNKVTEKGKDVELRCDPISGHTALYWYRQSLGQGLEFLIYFQGNSAPDKSGLPSDRFSAERTGGSVSTLTIQRTQQEDSAVYLCASSFQPGGDNEKLFFGSGTQLSVL.